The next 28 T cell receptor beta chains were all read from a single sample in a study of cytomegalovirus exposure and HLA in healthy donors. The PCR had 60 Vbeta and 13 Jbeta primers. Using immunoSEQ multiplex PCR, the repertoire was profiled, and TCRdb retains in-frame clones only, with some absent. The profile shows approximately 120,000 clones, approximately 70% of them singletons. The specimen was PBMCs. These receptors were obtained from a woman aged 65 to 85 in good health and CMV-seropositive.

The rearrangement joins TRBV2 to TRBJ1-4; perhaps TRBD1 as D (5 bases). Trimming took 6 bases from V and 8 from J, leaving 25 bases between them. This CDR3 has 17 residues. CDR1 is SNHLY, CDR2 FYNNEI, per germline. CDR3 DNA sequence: TGTGCCAGCAGCGATATCGCTTGGCAGGGAATTGACGAAAAACTGTTTTTT. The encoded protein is CASSDIAWQGIDEKLFF.

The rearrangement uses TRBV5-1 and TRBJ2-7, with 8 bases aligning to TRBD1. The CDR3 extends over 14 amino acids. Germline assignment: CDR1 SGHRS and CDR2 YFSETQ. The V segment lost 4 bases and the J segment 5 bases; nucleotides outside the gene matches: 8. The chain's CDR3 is CASSIGQGGDEQYF. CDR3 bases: TGCGCCAGCAGCATCGGACAGGGCGGGGACGAGCAGTACTTC.

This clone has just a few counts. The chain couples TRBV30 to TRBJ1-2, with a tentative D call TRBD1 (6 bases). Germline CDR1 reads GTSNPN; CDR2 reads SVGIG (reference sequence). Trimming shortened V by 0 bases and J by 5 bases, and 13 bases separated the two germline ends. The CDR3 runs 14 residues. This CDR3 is CAWSVLGGHYGYTF. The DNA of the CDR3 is TGTGCCTGGAGTGTACTGGGGGGGCATTATGGCTACACCTTC.

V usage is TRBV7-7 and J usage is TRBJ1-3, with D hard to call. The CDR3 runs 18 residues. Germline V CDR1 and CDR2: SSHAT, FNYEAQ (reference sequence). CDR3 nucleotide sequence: TGTGCTATCCTAAACGCCGAGGGTAGGGAAGGAGATGGAAACACCATATATTTT. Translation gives CAILNAEGREGDGNTIYF.

CDR3 region: CASSLAGGTPGDTQYF. CDR3 DNA sequence: TGTGCCAGCAGCCTAGCGGGGGGGACGCCAGGCGATACGCAGTATTTT. V and J are TRBV5-8 and TRBJ2-3; 12 nucleotides match TRBD2. CDR1 is SGHTS, CDR2 YDEGEE, per germline. The junction had 9 bases not matched to a gene; V was cut back by 4 bases and J by 6 bases. The CDR3 runs to 16 residues.

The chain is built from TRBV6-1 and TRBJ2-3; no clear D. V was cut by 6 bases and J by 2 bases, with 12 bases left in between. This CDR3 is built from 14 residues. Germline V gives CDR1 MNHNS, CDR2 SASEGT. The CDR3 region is CASRGLIVTDTQYF. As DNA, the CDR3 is TGTGCCAGCAGGGGCTTAATAGTCACAGATACGCAGTATTTT.

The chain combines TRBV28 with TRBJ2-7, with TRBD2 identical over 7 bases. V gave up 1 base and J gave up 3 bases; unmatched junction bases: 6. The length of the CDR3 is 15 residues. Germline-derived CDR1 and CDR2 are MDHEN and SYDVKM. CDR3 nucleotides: TGTGCCAGCAGTTTATCGGGGGGATTTAGCTACGAGCAGTACTTC. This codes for CASSLSGGFSYEQYF.

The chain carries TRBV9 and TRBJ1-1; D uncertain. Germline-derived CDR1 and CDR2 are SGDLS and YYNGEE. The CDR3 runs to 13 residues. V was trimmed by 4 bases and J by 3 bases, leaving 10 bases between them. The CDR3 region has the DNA TGTGCCAGCAGCCCCGGCGGATACACTGAAGCTTTCTTT. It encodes CASSPGGYTEAFF.

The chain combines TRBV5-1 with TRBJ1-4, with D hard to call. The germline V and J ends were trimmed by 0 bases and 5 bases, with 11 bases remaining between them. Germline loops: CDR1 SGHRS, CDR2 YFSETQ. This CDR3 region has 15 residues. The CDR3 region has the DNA TGCGCCAGCAGCTTGGGACATCAAATGAATGAAAAACTGTTTTTT. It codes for CASSLGHQMNEKLFF.

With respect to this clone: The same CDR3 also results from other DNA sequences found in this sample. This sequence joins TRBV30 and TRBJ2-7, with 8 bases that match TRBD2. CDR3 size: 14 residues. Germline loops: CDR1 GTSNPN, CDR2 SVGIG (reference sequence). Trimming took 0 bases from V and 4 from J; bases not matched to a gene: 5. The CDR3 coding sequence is TGTGCCTGGAGTGTGGGCGGGGGGTCTTACGAGCAGTACTTC. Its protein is CAWSVGGGSYEQYF.

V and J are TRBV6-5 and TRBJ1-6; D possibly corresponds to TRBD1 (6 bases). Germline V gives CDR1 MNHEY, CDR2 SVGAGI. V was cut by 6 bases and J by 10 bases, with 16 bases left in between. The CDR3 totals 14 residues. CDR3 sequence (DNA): TGTGCCAGCAGGGAGACAGGACAATACTCACCCCTCCACTTT. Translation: CASRETGQYSPLHF.

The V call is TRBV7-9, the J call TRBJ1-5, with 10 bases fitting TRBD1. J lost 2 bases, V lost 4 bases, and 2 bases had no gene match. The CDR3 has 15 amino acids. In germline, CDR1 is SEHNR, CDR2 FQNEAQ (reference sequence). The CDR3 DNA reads TGTGCCAGCAGCTACGGGACAGGGGGCAATCAGCCCCAGCATTTT. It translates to CASSYGTGGNQPQHF.

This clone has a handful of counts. CDR3 sequence (DNA): TGTGCCAGCAGCCCTAGAGGACAGACTAATGAGCAGTTCTTC. This gives the protein CASSPRGQTNEQFF. V usage is TRBV6-6 and J usage is TRBJ2-1, with D possibly matching TRBD1 (6 bases). Trimming pared 6 bases from V and 7 bases from J, leaving 16 bases between. CDR3 size: 14 residues. Germline CDR1 and CDR2: MNHNY and SVGAGI (reference sequence).

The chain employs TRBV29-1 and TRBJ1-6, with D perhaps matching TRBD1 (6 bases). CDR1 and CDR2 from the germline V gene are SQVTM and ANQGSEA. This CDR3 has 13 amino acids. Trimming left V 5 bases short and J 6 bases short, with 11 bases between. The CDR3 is CSVKTGGNSPLHF. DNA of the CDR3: TGCAGCGTTAAGACAGGTGGTAATTCACCCCTCCACTTT.

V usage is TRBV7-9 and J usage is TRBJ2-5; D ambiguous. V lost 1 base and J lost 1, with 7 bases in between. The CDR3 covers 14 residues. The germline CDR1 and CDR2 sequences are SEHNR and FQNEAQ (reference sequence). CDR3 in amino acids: CASSLGSGQETQYF. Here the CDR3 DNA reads TGTGCCAGCAGCTTAGGGTCAGGCCAAGAGACCCAGTACTTC.

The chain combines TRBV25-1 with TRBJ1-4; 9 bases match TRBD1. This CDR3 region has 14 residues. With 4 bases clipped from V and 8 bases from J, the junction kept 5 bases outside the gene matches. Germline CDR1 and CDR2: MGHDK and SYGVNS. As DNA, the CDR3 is TGTGCCAGCAGTGGAGACAGGGGGGGAGAAAAACTGTTTTTT. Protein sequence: CASSGDRGGEKLFF. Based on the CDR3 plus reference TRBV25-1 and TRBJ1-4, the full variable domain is EADIYQTPRYLVIGTGKKITLECSQTMGHDKMYWYQQDPGMELHLIHYSYGVNSTEKGDLSSESTVSRIRTEHFPLTLESARPSHTSQYLCASSGDRGGEKLFFGSGTQLSVL.

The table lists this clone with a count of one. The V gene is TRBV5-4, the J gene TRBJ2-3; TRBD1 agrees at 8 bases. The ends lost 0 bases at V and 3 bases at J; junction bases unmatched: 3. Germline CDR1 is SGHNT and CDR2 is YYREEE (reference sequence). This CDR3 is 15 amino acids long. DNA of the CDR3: TGTGCCAGCAGCTTGGAGGGGACAGGAACAGATACGCAGTATTTT. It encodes CASSLEGTGTDTQYF.

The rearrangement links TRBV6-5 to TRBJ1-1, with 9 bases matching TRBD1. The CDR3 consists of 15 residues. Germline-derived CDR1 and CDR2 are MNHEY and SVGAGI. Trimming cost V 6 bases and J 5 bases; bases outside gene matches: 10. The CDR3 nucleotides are TGTGCCAGCAGAGCCCCCGGGACAGGGAGAACTGAAGCTTTCTTT. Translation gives CASRAPGTGRTEAFF.

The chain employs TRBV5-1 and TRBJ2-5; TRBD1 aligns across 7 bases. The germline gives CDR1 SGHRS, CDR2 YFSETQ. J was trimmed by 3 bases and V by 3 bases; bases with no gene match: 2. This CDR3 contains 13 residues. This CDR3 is CASSSGQKETQYF. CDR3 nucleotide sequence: TGCGCCAGCAGCTCGGGACAGAAAGAGACCCAGTACTTC.

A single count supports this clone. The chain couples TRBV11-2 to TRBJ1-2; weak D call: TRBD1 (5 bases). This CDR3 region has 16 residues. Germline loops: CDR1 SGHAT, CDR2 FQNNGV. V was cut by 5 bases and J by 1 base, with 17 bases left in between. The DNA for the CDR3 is TGTGCCAGCAGCCGCGGAGGGACGACAGTTAACTATGGCTACACCTTC. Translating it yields CASSRGGTTVNYGYTF.

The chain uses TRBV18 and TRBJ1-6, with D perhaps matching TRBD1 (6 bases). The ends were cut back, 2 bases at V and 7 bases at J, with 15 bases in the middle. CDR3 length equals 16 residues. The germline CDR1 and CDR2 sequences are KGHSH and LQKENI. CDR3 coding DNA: TGTGCCAGCTCACCAATGGCAGGGGAAGTAAATTCACCCCTCCACTTT. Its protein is CASSPMAGEVNSPLHF.

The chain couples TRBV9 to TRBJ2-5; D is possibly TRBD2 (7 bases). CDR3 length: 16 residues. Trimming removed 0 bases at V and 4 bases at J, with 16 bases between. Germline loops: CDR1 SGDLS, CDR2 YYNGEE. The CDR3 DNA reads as TGTGCCAGCAGCGTAGCCGGTGGGGGGGGCGGAGAGACCCAGTACTTC. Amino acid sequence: CASSVAGGGGGETQYF.

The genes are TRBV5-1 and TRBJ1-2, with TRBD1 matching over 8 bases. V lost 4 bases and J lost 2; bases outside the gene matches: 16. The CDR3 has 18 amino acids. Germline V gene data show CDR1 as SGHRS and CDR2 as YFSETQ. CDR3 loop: CASSPRPQGDLENYGYTF. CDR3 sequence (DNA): TGCGCCAGCAGCCCTAGGCCACAGGGGGATCTAGAGAACTATGGCTACACCTTC.

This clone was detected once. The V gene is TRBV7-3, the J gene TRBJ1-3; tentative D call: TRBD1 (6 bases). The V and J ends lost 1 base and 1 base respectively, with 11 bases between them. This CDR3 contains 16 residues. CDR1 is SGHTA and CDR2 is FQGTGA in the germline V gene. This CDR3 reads CASSLSGGRSGNTIYF. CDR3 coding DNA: TGTGCCAGCAGCTTAAGCGGGGGGCGTTCTGGAAACACCATATATTTT.

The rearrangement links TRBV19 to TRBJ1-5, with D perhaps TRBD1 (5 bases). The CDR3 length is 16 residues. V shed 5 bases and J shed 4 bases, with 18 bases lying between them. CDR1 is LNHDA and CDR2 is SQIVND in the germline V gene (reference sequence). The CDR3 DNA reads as TGTGCCAGTAGTTCCCAGATCAGGGATCCAAATCAGCCCCAGCATTTT. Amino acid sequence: CASSSQIRDPNQPQHF.

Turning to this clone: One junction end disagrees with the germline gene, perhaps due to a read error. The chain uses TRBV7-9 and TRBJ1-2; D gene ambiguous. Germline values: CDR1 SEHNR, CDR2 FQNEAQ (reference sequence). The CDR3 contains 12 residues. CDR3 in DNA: TGTTCCAGCAGCGCCCAGTACTATGGCTACACCTTC. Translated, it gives CSSSAQYYGYTF.

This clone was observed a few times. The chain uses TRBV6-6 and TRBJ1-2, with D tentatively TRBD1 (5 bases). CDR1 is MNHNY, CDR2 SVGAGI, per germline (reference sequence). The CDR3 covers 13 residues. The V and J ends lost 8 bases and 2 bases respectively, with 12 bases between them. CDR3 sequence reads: CASDLGGNYGYTF. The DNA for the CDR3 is TGTGCCAGCGACCTTGGGGGGAACTATGGCTACACCTTC.

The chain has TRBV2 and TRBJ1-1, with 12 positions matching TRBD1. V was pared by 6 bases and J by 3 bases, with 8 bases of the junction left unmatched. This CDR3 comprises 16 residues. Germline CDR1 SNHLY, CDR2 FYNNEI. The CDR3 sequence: CASSTGQGAFDTEAFF. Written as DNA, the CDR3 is TGTGCCAGCAGCACGGGACAGGGGGCGTTCGACACTGAAGCTTTCTTT.